This TCR beta chain was identified during a study of Ad26.COV2.S vaccination and SARS-CoV-2 variants. Study context: Enrolled in COV1001, the donor was in the Ad26.COV2.S trial arm, which received the vaccine. Doses of Ad26.COV2.S were injected into muscle once or twice, 56 days apart.

Stated treatment: around 19 received Ad26.COV2.S at low or high dose, single or two shots; about 5 received placebo; per-sample allocation not given. Samples were taken on day 63 after the first vaccine or placebo injection. With regard to this clone: Its antigen is not known.

TCRdb's table, derived via immunoSEQ multiplex PCR, lists solely in-frame clones and lacks some. The repertoire holds about 350,000 clones, with roughly 90% as singletons. Regarding the study as a whole: Comparability of non-spike TCR breadth was observed across vaccine and placebo recipients. CD8+ and CD4+ T cells specific for spike reportedly responded with substantial breadth after vaccination.

The material was peripheral blood, obtained in a trial of Ad26.COV2.S vaccine versus placebo. This sequence originates from a person aged 18 to 59 who received the Ad26.COV2.S COVID-19 vaccine or a placebo.

The CDR3 here is CASSFRQDSQEQYF. CDR3 bases: TGTGCCAGCAGTTTCCGACAAGACTCTCAGGAGCAGTACTTC. The J gene is TRBJ2-7, the V gene TRBV28; D not resolved. The germline V and J ends were trimmed by 3 bases and 7 bases, with 16 bases remaining between them. The germline CDR1 and CDR2 sequences are MDHEN and SYDVKM. There are 14 residues in the CDR3.